This entry describes one T cell receptor beta chain. The CDR3 is 15 amino acids. Trimming shortened V by 0 bases and J by 7 bases, and 16 bases separated the two germline ends. The V gene's germline CDR1 is LGHNA and CDR2 YNFKEQ. Naive-designated CD8 cells lacked CD45RO, were positively enriched for CCR7, and omitted terminally differentiated effector memory CD45RA+ cells. The data stem from a study of shared clonotypes between healthy human individuals. As for the study in general: For every donor, three CD4 naive, three CD4 memory, two CD8 naive and one CD8 memory plates were used.

It was 200 ng DNA, 25,000 to 35,000 T cell genomes, that sorted-subset replicate PCRs used. The data were produced by immunoSEQ multiplex PCR, yet TCRdb's version contains in-frame clones alone and is incomplete. This table has around 2,000,000 clones, approximately 94% appearing once. V is TRBV4-2 and J is TRBJ2-7; tentatively, D is TRBD1 (7 bases). This sequence originates from a man younger than 35 in good health. Sequencing was done on a sample of naive CD8+ T cells sorted from blood. CDR3 nucleotide sequence: TGTGCCAGCAGCCAAGACCAGGGGGGCCCCGCTGAGCAGTACTTC. Its translation is CASSQDQGGPAEQYF.